Each of the 17 T cell receptor beta chains below was sequenced from the same sample in a study of blood T cells in healthy people across ages. Through a sample-barcoded 5' primer and a J-beta primer mix, a second PCR was run for about 6 to 12 cycles. A single record per CDR3 protein comes from TCRdb applying MiXCR to the 5' RACE reads. Altogether approximately 580,000 distinct CDR3 sequences are present, less than 25% being singletons, with the ten largest covering roughly 9%. These data are also associated with another study on T cells of mothers and their children.

Input material: blood. The receptors were gathered from a boy younger than 18 in good health.

The J gene is TRBJ2-4, the V gene TRBV27, with D perhaps matching TRBD2 (7 bases). Germline V CDR1 and CDR2: MNHEY, SMNVEV (reference sequence). This CDR3 has 15 residues. V lost 4 bases and J lost 8, with 18 bases in between. The CDR3 DNA is TGTGCCAGCAGTTCAACAGGGATTGGGGGGGACATTCAGTACTTC. Encoded protein: CASSSTGIGGDIQYF.

This clonotype was detected a few times. The chain recombines TRBV15 with TRBJ1-6; D not resolved. Trimming cost V 4 bases and J 11 bases, with 9 bases left between them. From germline, CDR1 is LNHNV and CDR2 YYDKDF (reference sequence). The CDR3 is 12 amino acids. CDR3 in amino acids: CATSTPQTPLHF. Here the CDR3 DNA reads TGTGCCACCAGCACCCCACAGACACCCCTCCACTTT.

The chain joins TRBV6-2 or TRBV6-3 to TRBJ2-1; a weak D match, TRBD2 (8 bases). Germline CDR1 MNHEY, CDR2 SVGEGT. Trimming removed 5 bases at V and 1 base at J, with 15 bases between. The CDR3 sequence is 16 residues long. The CDR3, as DNA: TGTGCCAGCAGTACTTTAGCGGGACAGTCCTACAATGAGCAGTTCTTC. It yields the protein CASSTLAGQSYNEQFF.

The rearrangement uses TRBV24-1 and TRBJ1-1, with 8 positions matching TRBD1. The V segment lost 7 bases and the J segment 5 bases; nucleotides outside the gene matches: 5. Germline CDR1 reads KGHDR; CDR2 reads SFDVKD. The CDR3 is 13 residues long. The CDR3 DNA reads TGTGCCACCAGCCCGACAGGGGAGACTGAAGCTTTCTTT. This translates into CATSPTGETEAFF.

This clonotype was seen only a few times. V is TRBV7-2 and J is TRBJ2-1, with a possible D match to TRBD2 (6 bases). Germline-derived CDR1 and CDR2 are SGHTA and FQGNSA. The CDR3 extends over 15 amino acids. V was pared by 4 bases and J by 0 bases, with 10 bases between. In DNA, the CDR3 is TGTGCCAGCAGCTCCTCGCGGGACTCCTACAATGAGCAGTTCTTC. This codes for CASSSSRDSYNEQFF.

Only a few counts were recorded for this clonotype. The V and J genes are TRBV18 and TRBJ2-3; no clear D gene. Germline CDR1 reads KGHSH; CDR2 reads LQKENI. CDR3 size: 12 residues. V was trimmed by 4 bases and J by 6 bases, leaving 8 bases between them. The CDR3 coding sequence is TGTGCCAGCTCACGACCAGCGGATACGCAGTATTTT. Its translation is CASSRPADTQYF.

Many counts were recorded for this clonotype. The rearrangement joins TRBV6-5 to TRBJ2-3, with 9 positions matching TRBD2. The CDR3 contains 19 residues. V lost 0 bases to trimming and J lost 2 bases; unmatched junction nucleotides: 12. Germline assignment: CDR1 MNHEY and CDR2 SVGAGI. CDR3 amino acids: CASSYSFMISGGSTDTQYF. DNA for the CDR3: TGTGCCAGCAGTTACTCGTTCATGATTAGCGGGGGATCCACAGATACGCAGTATTTT.

The rearrangement uses TRBV20-1 and TRBJ2-1; D is uncertain. The CDR3 has 11 amino acids. The V and J ends lost 3 bases and 9 bases respectively, with 9 bases between them. Per germline, CDR1 DFQATT and CDR2 SNEGSKA (reference sequence). The CDR3 nucleotides are TGCAGTGCTAGCCCTTTCTTTGAGCAGTTCTTC. It yields the protein CSASPFFEQFF.

A few counts support this clonotype. This CDR3 is CASSLVGGTETQYF. In nucleotides, the CDR3 is TGTGCCAGCAGCTTAGTAGGAGGGACTGAGACCCAGTACTTC. The gene calls are TRBV11-1 and TRBJ2-5; possibly TRBD2 for D (6 bases). The CDR3 totals 14 residues. Trimming removed 1 base at V and 5 bases at J, with 11 bases between. Germline V CDR1 and CDR2: SGHAT, FQDESV (reference sequence).

As DNA, the CDR3 is TGCGCCAGCCGGGACAGAGCCCTAGAGAACACTGAAGCTTTCTTT. It yields the protein CASRDRALENTEAFF. The V call is TRBV4-1, the J call TRBJ1-1; TRBD1 aligns across 7 bases. V lost 8 bases and J lost 1; bases outside the gene matches: 10. The CDR3 consists of 15 residues. Germline V lookup: CDR1 MGHRA, CDR2 YSYEKL.

The chain uses TRBV9 and TRBJ2-5, with 9 positions matching TRBD1. Gene TRBJ2-1 matches the end of the DNA better, so the J call may be wrong. This CDR3 comprises 14 residues. Germline CDR1 reads SGDLS; CDR2 reads YYNGEE. The CDR3 coding sequence is TGTGCCAGCAGCGTAGAGACAGGGGGTATGCGGCAGTTCTTC. It codes for CASSVETGGMRQFF.

This clonotype has more than one count but fewer than ten. The rearrangement uses TRBV7-2 and TRBJ2-5; tentatively, D is TRBD2 (6 bases). The J call may be wrong; the DNA end is better matched by TRBJ2-7. Germline V gives CDR1 SGHTA, CDR2 FQGNSA. CDR3 length: 15 residues. The CDR3 is CASSLDRAGVYEQYF. The CDR3 DNA sequence: TGTGCCAGCAGCTTAGACCGAGCGGGCGTCTACGAGCAGTACTTC.

The chain's CDR3 is CASSYGHLVDEQFF. The DNA of the CDR3 is TGTGCCAGCAGTTACGGGCATTTAGTAGATGAGCAGTTCTTC. The V gene is TRBV6-2 or TRBV6-3, the J gene TRBJ2-1; D gene uncertain. The V gene lost 2 bases and the J gene lost 8 bases, with 13 bases spanning the gap. Germline CDR1 reads MNHEY; CDR2 reads SVGEGT. The CDR3 has 14 amino acids.

The rearrangement uses TRBV28 and TRBJ1-4; 9 bases align to TRBD1. This CDR3 has 12 residues. Germline V lookup: CDR1 MDHEN, CDR2 SYDVKM. The ends lost 9 bases at V and 11 bases at J; junction bases unmatched: 7. DNA of the CDR3: TGTGCCAGTTCGACAGGGGGTGAGAAACTGTTTTTT. This gives the protein CASSTGGEKLFF.

Only a few counts were recorded for this clonotype. The CDR3 nucleotides are TGTGCCAGCAGCTTAAGTTCGGACAGGGGGTTTGATACGCAGTATTTT. This translates into CASSLSSDRGFDTQYF. The rearrangement joins TRBV7-3 to TRBJ2-3; 10 bases align to TRBD1. The trim removed 1 base at V and 6 bases at J, leaving 7 bases unmatched. Germline assignment: CDR1 SGHTA and CDR2 FQGTGA. This CDR3 has 16 amino acids.

This clonotype was seen only a few times. The chain links TRBV7-9 to TRBJ2-1; 8 bases fit TRBD1. Germline assignment: CDR1 SEHNR and CDR2 FQNEAQ (reference sequence). The length of the CDR3 is 16 residues. Unmatched junction bases numbered 8, after V lost 4 bases and J lost 3 bases. The CDR3 protein is CASSSRGQAIYNEQFF. DNA of the CDR3: TGTGCCAGCAGCTCAAGGGGACAGGCGATCTACAATGAGCAGTTCTTC.

A few counts support this clonotype. This chain uses TRBV30 with TRBJ1-4; a possible D gene is TRBD1 (6 bases). The CDR3 length is 15 residues. Trimming took off 5 bases at V and 3 bases at J, with 16 bases between the two ends. Per the germline V gene, CDR1 is GTSNPN and CDR2 is SVGIG (reference sequence). DNA of the CDR3: TGTGCCTGGCGCGCGGGGGCTCAATCTAATGAAAAACTGTTTTTT. Encoded protein: CAWRAGAQSNEKLFF.